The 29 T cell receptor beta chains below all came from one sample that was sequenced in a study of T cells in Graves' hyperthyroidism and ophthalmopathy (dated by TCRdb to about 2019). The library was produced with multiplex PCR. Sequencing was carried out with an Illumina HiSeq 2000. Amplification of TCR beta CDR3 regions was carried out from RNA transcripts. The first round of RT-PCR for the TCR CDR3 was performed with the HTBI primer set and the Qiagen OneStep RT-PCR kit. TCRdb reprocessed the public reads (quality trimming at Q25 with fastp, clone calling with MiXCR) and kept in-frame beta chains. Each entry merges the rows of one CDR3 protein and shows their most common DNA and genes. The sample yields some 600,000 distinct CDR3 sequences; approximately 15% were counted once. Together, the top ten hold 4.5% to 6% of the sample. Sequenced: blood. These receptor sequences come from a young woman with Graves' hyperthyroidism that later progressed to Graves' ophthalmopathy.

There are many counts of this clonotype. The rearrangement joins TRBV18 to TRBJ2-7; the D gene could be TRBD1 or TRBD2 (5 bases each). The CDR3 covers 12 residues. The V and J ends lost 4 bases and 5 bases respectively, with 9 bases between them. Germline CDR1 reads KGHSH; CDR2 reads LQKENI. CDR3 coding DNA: TGTGCCAGCTCACAGGGACGGGACGAGCAGTACTTC. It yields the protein CASSQGRDEQYF.

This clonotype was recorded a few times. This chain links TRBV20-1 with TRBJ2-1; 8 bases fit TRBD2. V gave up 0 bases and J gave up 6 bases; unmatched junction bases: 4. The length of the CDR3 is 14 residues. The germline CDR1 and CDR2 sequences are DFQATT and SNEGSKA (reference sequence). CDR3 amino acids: CSAREAGEVNEQFF. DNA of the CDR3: TGCAGTGCTAGAGAAGCGGGAGAGGTCAATGAGCAGTTCTTC.

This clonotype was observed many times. In DNA, the CDR3 is TGTGCCACCAGTGATCCCCGAAACTACGAGCAGTACTTC. This sequence encodes CATSDPRNYEQYF. J is TRBJ2-7 and V is TRBV24-1; D uncertain. CDR3 length: 13 amino acids. CDR1 is KGHDR, CDR2 SFDVKD, per germline. V lost 3 bases to trimming and J lost 3 bases, with 8 bases between them.

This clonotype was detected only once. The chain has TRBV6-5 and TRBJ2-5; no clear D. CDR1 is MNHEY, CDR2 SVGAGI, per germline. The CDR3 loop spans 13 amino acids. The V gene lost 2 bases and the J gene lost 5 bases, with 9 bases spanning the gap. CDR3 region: CASSYLQEETQYF. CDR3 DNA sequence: TGTGCCAGCAGTTACCTCCAGGAGGAGACCCAGTACTTC.

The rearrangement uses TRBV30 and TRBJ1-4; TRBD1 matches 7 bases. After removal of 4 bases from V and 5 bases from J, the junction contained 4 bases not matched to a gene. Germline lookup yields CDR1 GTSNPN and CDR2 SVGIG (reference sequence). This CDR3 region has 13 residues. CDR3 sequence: CAWTRGWNEKLFF. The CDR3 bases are TGTGCCTGGACCAGGGGGTGGAATGAAAAACTGTTTTTT.

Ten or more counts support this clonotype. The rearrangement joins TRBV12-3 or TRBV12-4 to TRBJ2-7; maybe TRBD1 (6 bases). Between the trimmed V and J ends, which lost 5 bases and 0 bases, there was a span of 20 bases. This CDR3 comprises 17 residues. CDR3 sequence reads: CASSDEEQGLSSYEQYF. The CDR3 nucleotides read TGTGCCAGCAGTGACGAAGAACAGGGCCTAAGCTCCTACGAGCAGTACTTC.

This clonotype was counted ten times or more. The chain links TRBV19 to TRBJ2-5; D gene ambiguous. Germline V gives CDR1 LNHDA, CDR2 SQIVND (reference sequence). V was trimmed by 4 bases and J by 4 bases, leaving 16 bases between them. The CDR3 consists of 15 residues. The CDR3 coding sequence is TGTGCCAGTAGTAAGCTCGAGCTTGGCCGAGAGACCCAGTACTTC. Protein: CASSKLELGRETQYF.

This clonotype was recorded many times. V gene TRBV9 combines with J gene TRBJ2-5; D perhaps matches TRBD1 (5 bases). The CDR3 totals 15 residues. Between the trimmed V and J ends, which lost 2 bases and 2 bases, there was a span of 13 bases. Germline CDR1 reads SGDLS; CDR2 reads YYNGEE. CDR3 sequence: CASSVRQGWQETQYF. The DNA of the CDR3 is TGTGCCAGCAGCGTCAGGCAGGGATGGCAAGAGACCCAGTACTTC.

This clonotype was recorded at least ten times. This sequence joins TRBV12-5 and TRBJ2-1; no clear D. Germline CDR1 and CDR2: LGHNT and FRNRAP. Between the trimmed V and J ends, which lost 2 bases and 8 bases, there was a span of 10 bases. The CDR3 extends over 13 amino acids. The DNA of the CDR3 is TGTGCTAGTGGTTTGCCATTGGGCGATGAGCAGTTCTTC. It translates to CASGLPLGDEQFF.

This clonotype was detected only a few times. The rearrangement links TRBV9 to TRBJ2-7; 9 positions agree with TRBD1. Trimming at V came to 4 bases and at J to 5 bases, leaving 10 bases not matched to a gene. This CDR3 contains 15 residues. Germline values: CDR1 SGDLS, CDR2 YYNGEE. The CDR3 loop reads CASSTSSGTGNEQYF. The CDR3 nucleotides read TGTGCCAGCAGCACCAGCTCAGGGACAGGGAACGAGCAGTACTTC.

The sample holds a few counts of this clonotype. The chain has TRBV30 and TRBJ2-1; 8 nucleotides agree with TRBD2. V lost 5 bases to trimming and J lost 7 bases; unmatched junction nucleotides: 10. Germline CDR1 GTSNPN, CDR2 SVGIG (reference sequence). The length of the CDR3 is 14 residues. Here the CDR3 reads CAWARASGFNEQFF. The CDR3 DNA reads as TGTGCCTGGGCTCGGGCTAGCGGGTTTAATGAGCAGTTCTTC.

The CDR3, as DNA: TGTGCCAGTAGTATCGGGGAGGGGTTACTTTACAATGAGCAGTTCTTC. This gives the protein CASSIGEGLLYNEQFF. V gene TRBV19 combines with J gene TRBJ2-1; 7 nucleotides match TRBD2. In germline, CDR1 is LNHDA, CDR2 SQIVND (reference sequence). There are 16 residues in the CDR3. The junction had 9 bases not matched to a gene; V was cut back by 3 bases and J by 4 bases.

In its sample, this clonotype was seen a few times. The CDR3 loop reads CASSYLGADYNEQFF. DNA for the CDR3: TGTGCCAGCAGTTACTTGGGGGCCGATTACAATGAGCAGTTCTTC. The chain carries TRBV6-5 and TRBJ2-1, with D possibly matching TRBD1 (6 bases). The CDR3 has 15 residues. CDR1 and CDR2 from the germline V gene are MNHEY and SVGAGI. Trimming left V 1 base short and J 4 bases short, with 11 bases between.

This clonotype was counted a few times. The CDR3 region is CASGFNQPQHF. As DNA, the CDR3 is TGTGCTAGTGGTTTTAATCAGCCCCAGCATTTT. The V and J genes are TRBV12-5 and TRBJ1-5; no firm D call. The CDR3 runs 11 residues. Germline CDR1 reads LGHNT; CDR2 reads FRNRAP. V lost 3 bases and J 4 bases, leaving 1 base between the germline ends. Full variable domain (remainder filled in from reference TRBV12-5 and TRBJ1-5): DARVTQTPRHKVTEMGQEVTMRCQPILGHNTVFWYRQTMMQGLELLAYFRNRAPLDDSGMPKDRFSAEMPDATLATLKIQPSEPRDSAVYFCASGFNQPQHFGDGTRLSIL.

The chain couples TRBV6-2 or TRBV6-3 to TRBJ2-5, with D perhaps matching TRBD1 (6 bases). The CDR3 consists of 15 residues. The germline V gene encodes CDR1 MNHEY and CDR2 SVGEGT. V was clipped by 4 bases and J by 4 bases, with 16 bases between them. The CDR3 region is CASSWIRGEGETQYF. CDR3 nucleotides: TGTGCCAGCAGTTGGATCAGGGGAGAGGGAGAGACCCAGTACTTC.

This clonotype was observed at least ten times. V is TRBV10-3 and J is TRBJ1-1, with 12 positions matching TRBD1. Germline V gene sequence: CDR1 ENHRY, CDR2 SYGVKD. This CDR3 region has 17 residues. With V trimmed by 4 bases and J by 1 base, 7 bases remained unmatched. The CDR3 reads CAISAGTGGGPNTEAFF. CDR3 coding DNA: TGTGCCATCAGTGCGGGGACAGGGGGCGGTCCGAACACTGAAGCTTTCTTT.

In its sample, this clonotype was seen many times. CDR3 bases: TGTGCCAGCAGGCCACCCAGGTACAATGAGCAGTTCTTC. Its protein is CASRPPRYNEQFF. The chain recombines TRBV7-9 with TRBJ2-1; D is uncertain. Trimming removed 6 bases from V and 4 bases from J, with 10 bases in between. CDR1 SEHNR and CDR2 FQNEAQ come from the germline V gene (reference sequence). The CDR3 runs to 13 residues.

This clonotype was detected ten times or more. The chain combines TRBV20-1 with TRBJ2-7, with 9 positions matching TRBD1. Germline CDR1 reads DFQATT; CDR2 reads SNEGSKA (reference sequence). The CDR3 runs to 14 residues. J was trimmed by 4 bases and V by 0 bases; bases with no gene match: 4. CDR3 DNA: TGCAGTGCTAGAGAAGGGACAGGGTCGTACGAGCAGTACTTC. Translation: CSAREGTGSYEQYF.

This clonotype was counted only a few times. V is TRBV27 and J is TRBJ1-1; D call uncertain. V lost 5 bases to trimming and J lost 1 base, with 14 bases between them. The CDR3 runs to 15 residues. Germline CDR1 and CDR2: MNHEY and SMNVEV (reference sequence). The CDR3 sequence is CASSTDIDGNTEAFF. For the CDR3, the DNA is TGTGCCAGCAGTACCGATATCGACGGGAACACTGAAGCTTTCTTT.

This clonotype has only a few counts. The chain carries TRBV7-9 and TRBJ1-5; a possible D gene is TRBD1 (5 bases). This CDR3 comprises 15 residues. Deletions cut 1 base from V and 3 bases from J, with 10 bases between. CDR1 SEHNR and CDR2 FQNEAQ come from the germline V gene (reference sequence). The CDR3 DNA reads TGTGCCAGCAGCTTAGGGGACGGACCCAATCAGCCCCAGCATTTT. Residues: CASSLGDGPNQPQHF.

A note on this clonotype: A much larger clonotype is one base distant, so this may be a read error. The CDR3 DNA reads as TGTGCCAGCACCCGGGAGACCCGGTACTTC. Amino acid sequence: CASTRETRYF. The chain is built from TRBV28 and TRBJ2-5, with TRBD2 as a possible D gene (6 bases). Germline V gives CDR1 MDHEN, CDR2 SYDVKM. There are 10 residues in the CDR3.

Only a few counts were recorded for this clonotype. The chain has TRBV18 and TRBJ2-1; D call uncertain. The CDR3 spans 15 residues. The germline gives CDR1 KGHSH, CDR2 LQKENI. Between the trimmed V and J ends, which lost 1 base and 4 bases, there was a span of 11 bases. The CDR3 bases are TGTGCCAGCTCACCACTAAAGGGTATATACAATGAGCAGTTCTTC. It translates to CASSPLKGIYNEQFF.

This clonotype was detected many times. The CDR3 DNA follows: TGTGCCAGCAGGGGGCGGAACACTGAAGCTTTCTTT. As protein: CASRGRNTEAFF. J is TRBJ1-1 and V is TRBV9; perhaps TRBD1 as D (5 bases). Trimming removed 5 bases from V and 1 base from J, with 6 bases in between. Germline V gene sequence: CDR1 SGDLS, CDR2 YYNGEE. There are 12 residues in the CDR3.

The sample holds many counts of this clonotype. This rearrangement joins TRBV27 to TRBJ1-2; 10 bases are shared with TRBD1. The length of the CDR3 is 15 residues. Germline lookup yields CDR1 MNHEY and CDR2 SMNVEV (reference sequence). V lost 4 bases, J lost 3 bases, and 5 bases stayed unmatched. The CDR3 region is CASSSRTGGDYGYTF. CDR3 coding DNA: TGTGCCAGCAGTTCCCGGACAGGGGGGGACTATGGCTACACCTTC.

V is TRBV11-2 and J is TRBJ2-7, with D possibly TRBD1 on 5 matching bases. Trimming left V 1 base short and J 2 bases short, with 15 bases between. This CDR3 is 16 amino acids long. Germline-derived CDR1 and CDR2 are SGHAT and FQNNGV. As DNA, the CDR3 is TGTGCCAGCAGCTTAGCTAAGGGGCAAACCCCCTACGAGCAGTACTTC. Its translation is CASSLAKGQTPYEQYF.

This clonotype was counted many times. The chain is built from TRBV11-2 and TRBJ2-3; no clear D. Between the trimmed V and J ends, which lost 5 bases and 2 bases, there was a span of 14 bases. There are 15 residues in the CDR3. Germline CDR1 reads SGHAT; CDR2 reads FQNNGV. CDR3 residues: CASSQWRSDTDTQYF. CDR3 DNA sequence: TGTGCCAGCAGCCAGTGGCGCTCGGACACAGATACGCAGTATTTT.

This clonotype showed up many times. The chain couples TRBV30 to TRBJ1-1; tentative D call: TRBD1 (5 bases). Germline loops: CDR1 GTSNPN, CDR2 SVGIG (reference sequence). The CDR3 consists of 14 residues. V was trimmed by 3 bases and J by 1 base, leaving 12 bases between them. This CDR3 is CAWRSGTANTEAFF. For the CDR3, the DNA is TGTGCCTGGAGGTCCGGGACGGCGAACACTGAAGCTTTCTTT.

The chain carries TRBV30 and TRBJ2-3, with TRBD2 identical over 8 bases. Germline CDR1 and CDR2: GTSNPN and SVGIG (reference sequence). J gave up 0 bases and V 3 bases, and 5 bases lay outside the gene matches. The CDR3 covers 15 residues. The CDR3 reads CAWRTGGTSTDTQYF. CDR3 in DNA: TGTGCCTGGAGGACGGGGGGGACCAGCACAGATACGCAGTATTTT.

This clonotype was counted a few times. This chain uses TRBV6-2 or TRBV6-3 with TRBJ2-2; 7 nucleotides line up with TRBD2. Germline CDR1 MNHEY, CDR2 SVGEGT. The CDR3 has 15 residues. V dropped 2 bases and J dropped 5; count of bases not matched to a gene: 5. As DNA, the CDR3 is TGTGCCAGCAGTTACAGCGGGACTTTTACCGGGGAGCTGTTTTTT. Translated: CASSYSGTFTGELFF.